This is a list of T cell receptor beta chains from one sample in a study of shared clonotypes between healthy human individuals. Sequencing was performed with immunoSEQ multiplex PCR; in TCRdb, only in-frame clones are kept and a portion is missing. The data contain under 1 million clones, 90% to 98% of them seen just once; the ten biggest clones take up less than 0.25%. Sequencing used naive CD8+ T cells sorted from blood. The source is a man aged 25-45 years in good health. CDR3s include the opening cysteine and the closing phenylalanine or tryptophan. D genes are given only for firm matches. Not all rows give a size; the values are once, few, many and, for expanded clones, a class.

V	D	size	length	J	DNA	CDR3
TRBV7-9	NA	NA	15	TRBJ2-1	TGTGCCAGCAGCGTTACTAGCGGTCCAGGGGGTGAGCAGTTCTTC	CASSVTSGPGGEQFF
TRBV29-1	TRBD2	once	14	TRBJ2-7	TGCAGCGTTCGCCCTAGCGGGAGAGAGTACGAGCAGTACTTC	CSVRPSGREYEQYF
TRBV5-1	TRBD2	NA	16	TRBJ2-1	TGCGCCAGCAGCTCTCGCGGGACTAGCGGCGATACGGAGCAGTTCTTC	CASSSRGTSGDTEQFF
TRBV14	NA	NA	16	TRBJ2-7	TGTGCCAGCAGCCCTCGTAATGGGATCAGGGTCAACGAGCAGTACTTC	CASSPRNGIRVNEQYF
TRBV7-8	NA	NA	14	TRBJ1-1	TGTGCCAGCAGCTTAAGTCCCGGGACCTTGGGAGCTTTCTTT	CASSLSPGTLGAFF
TRBV7-9	NA	NA	15	TRBJ1-4	TGTGCCAGCAGTGGGCTCGGGACGAACGTTGAAAAACTGTTTTTT	CASSGLGTNVEKLFF
TRBV4-1	NA	NA	14	TRBJ2-7	TGCGCCAGCAGCCAAGGAGGCGCGGGGTGGGAGCAGTACTTC	CASSQGGAGWEQYF
TRBV7-2	NA	once	15	TRBJ2-7	TGTGCCAGCAGCCTCGGACGGGGCGGGATCTACGAGCAGTACTTC	CASSLGRGGIYEQYF
TRBV9	NA	NA	12	TRBJ2-3	TGTGCCAGCAGCCCTGTGCCTGATACGCAGTATTTT	CASSPVPDTQYF
TRBV2	TRBD2	NA	14	TRBJ2-7	TGTGCCAGCAGTGAAGCGACTAGCGGGAGTCCGATGAACTTC	CASSEATSGSPMNF
TRBV9	NA	NA	14	TRBJ2-2	TGTGCCAGCAGCGTAGAAAGTTTTGCCGGGGAGCTGTTTTTT	CASSVESFAGELFF
TRBV4-1	NA	NA	14	TRBJ2-1	TGCGCCAGCAGCCAAGATAGGCCTAACAATGAGCAGTTCTTC	CASSQDRPNNEQFF
TRBV7-9	TRBD2	NA	18	TRBJ2-3	TGTGCCAGCAGCTCACCCGGGGGGAGGACTAGCGGAACAGATACGCAGTATTTT	CASSSPGGRTSGTDTQYF
TRBV27	TRBD2	NA	15	TRBJ2-2	TGTGCCAGTTCCTGGACTAGCGGGAGCGAGGGGGAGCTGTTTTTT	CASSWTSGSEGELFF
TRBV9	NA	NA	15	TRBJ2-1	TGTGCCAGCAGCGGGGTTATGAGCTCCTACAATGAGCAGTTCTTC	CASSGVMSSYNEQFF
TRBV7-2	NA	NA	14	TRBJ2-7	TGTGCCAGCAGCCCAAGGGACGGTGCCTACGAGCAGTACTTC	CASSPRDGAYEQYF
TRBV2	NA	NA	15	TRBJ1-2	TGTGCCAGCCCCCGACGGGAACAGGCTAACTATGGCTACACCTTC	CASPRREQANYGYTF
TRBV7-9	NA	NA	18	TRBJ2-5	TGTGCCAGCAGCTTAGGGGGGACCGGCGGGGCGTACCAAGAGACCCAGTACTTC	CASSLGGTGGAYQETQYF
TRBV27	TRBD1	NA	16	TRBJ2-2	TGTGCCAGCGGGCGACAGGGGGCGCGAATAACCGGGGAGCTGTTTTTT	CASGRQGARITGELFF
TRBV18	NA	NA	17	TRBJ2-1	TGTGCCAGCTCACCGACGCCGGGCCTGAGCTCCTACAATGAGCAGTTCTTC	CASSPTPGLSSYNEQFF
TRBV10-3	TRBD2	NA	15	TRBJ2-3	TGTGCCATCAGTGAAAGCGGGAGTATTGCAGATACGCAGTATTTT	CAISESGSIADTQYF
TRBV10-3	NA	few	13	TRBJ1-5	TGTGCCATCAGTGATTCCGCCCTCGAGCCCCAGCATTTT	CAISDSALEPQHF
TRBV6-1	TRBD2	NA	15	TRBJ2-7	TGTGCCAGCAGTGAAGTCGCGGGACTAGCCTACGAGCAGTACTTC	CASSEVAGLAYEQYF
TRBV28	NA	NA	15	TRBJ2-3	TGTGCCAGCAGTTTAAGGCAGGGCTCCCCAGATACGCAGTATTTT	CASSLRQGSPDTQYF
TRBV5-1	NA	NA	16	TRBJ2-7	TGCGCCAGCAGCTTGTACCCTAGCGCCCCCTCCTACGAGCAGTACTTC	CASSLYPSAPSYEQYF
TRBV10-3	NA	NA	14	TRBJ2-7	TGTGCCATCAGTGAGTTGGCAGGAGCGGACGAGCAGTACTTC	CAISELAGADEQYF
TRBV28	TRBD1	NA	16	TRBJ1-4	TGTGCCAGCAGTCCGGGGACAGGGGAGGATTGGGAAAAACTGTTTTTT	CASSPGTGEDWEKLFF
TRBV28	NA	NA	15	TRBJ2-7	TGTGCCAGCAGTCCGGGACGTACTACTAAAGACGAGCAGTACTTC	CASSPGRTTKDEQYF
TRBV2	NA	NA	16	TRBJ1-1	TGTGCCAGCAGTGAAGGCGCAGGGGTGGTGAACACTGAAGCTTTCTTT	CASSEGAGVVNTEAFF
TRBV7-9	TRBD1	once	17	TRBJ1-1	TGTGCCAGCAGCCCCACTTGGCAGGGGGCCTTTCTAGCTGAAGCTTTCTTT	CASSPTWQGAFLAEAFF